This TCR beta chain emerged from a study of glioma-infiltrating T cells after dendritic cell vaccination. TCRB CDR3 was amplified from 2 ug genomic DNA or less. Method: immunoSEQ multiplex PCR; TCRdb's copy keeps in-frame clones and lacks some. Among roughly 88,000 clones listed, roughly four fifths were seen once. The time point here: after dendritic cell vaccination, including at tumor progression/relapse. The V and J ends lost 11 bases and 0 bases, in that order; junction bases with no gene match: 10. Looked up from germline, CDR1 is SGHTA and CDR2 is FQGNSA. The length of the CDR3 is 17 residues. The V gene is TRBV7-2, the J gene TRBJ2-1; 13 bases line up with TRBD2. This sequence was found in a human donor with glioblastoma. Here the sequenced sample was blood, taken after dendritic cell vaccination. The CDR3 loop is CAAHGTSGVSSYNEQFF. CDR3 nucleotides: TGTGCCGCTCACGGGACTAGCGGGGTAAGCTCCTACAATGAGCAGTTCTTC.